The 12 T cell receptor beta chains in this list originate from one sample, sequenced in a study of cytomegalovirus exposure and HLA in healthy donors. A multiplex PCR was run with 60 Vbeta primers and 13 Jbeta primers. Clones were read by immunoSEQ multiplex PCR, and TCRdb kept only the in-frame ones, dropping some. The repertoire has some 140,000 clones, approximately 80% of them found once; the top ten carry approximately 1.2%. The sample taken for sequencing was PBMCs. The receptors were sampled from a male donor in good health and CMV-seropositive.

Here the CDR3 reads CASSTGQGRINYGYTF. CDR3 nucleotide sequence: TGTGCCAGCAGCACCGGACAGGGGCGAATTAACTATGGCTACACCTTC. This chain links TRBV9 with TRBJ1-2; 9 nucleotides agree with TRBD1. From germline, CDR1 is SGDLS and CDR2 YYNGEE. This CDR3 comprises 16 residues. The trim removed 4 bases at V and 1 base at J, leaving 8 bases unmatched.

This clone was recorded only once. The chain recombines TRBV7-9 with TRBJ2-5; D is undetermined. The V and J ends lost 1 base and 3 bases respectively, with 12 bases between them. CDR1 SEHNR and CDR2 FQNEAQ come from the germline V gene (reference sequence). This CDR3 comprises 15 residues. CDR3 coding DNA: TGTGCCAGCAGCTTAGGGGCGTTCAGCAAAGAGACCCAGTACTTC. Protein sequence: CASSLGAFSKETQYF. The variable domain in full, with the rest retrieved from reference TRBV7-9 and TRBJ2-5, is DTGVSQNPRHKITKRGQNVTFRCDPISEHNRLYWYRQTLGQGPEFLTYFQNEAQLEKSRLLSDRFSAERPKGSFSTLEIQRTEQGDSAMYLCASSLGAFSKETQYFGPGTRLLVL.

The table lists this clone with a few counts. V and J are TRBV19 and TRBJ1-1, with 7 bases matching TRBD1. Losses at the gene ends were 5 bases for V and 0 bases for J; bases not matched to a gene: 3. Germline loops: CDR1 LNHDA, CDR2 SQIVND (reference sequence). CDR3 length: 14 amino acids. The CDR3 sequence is CASSSRGLNTEAFF. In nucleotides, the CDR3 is TGTGCCAGTAGTTCCAGGGGGTTGAACACTGAAGCTTTCTTT.

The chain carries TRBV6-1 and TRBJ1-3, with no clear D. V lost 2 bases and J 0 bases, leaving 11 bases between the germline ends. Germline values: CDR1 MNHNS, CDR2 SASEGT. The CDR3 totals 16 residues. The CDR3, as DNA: TGTGCCAGCAGTGAATCAAGAGCATTCTCTGGAAACACCATATATTTT. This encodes CASSESRAFSGNTIYF.

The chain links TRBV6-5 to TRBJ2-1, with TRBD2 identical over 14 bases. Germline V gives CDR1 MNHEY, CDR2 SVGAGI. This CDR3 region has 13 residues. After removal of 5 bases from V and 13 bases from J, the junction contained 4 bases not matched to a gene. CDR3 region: CASSGGLAGGQFF. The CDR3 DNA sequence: TGTGCCAGCAGTGGTGGACTAGCGGGGGGTCAGTTCTTC.

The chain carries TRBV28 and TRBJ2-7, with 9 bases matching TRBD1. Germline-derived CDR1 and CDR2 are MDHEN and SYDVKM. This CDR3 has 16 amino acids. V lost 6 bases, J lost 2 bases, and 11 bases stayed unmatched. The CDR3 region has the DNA TGTGCCAGCAGCTCCCACAGGGGGCCTTCTACCTACGAGCAGTACTTC. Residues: CASSSHRGPSTYEQYF.

CDR3 sequence reads: CASSEALAGATDTQYF. The CDR3 nucleotides read TGCGCCAGCAGCGAAGCACTAGCGGGGGCAACAGATACGCAGTATTTT. The chain combines TRBV5-1 with TRBJ2-3, with 11 bases identical to TRBD2. V lost 4 bases to trimming and J lost 3 bases; unmatched junction nucleotides: 7. The CDR3 is made up of 16 amino acids. Germline assignment: CDR1 SGHRS and CDR2 YFSETQ.

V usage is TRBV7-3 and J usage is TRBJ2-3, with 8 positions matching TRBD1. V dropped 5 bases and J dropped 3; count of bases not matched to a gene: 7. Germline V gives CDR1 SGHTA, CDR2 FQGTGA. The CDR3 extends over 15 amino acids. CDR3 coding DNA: TGTGCCAGCAGCGATTCAGGGGGCGCGACAGATACGCAGTATTTT. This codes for CASSDSGGATDTQYF.

CDR3 in DNA: TGTGCCAGCAGCTTAGGGAGGTCCCATTACGAGCAGTACTTC. Amino acids: CASSLGRSHYEQYF. V is TRBV13 and J is TRBJ2-7; D gene unclear. This CDR3 spans 14 amino acids. Germline V gives CDR1 PRHDT, CDR2 FYEKMQ (reference sequence). V shed 0 bases and J shed 4 bases, with 10 bases lying between them.

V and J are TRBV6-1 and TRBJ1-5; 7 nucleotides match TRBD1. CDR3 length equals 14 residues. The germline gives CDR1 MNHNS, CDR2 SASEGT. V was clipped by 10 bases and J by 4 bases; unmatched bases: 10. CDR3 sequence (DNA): TGTGCCACTGACAGGGTCCCTGGTAATCAGCCCCAGCATTTT. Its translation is CATDRVPGNQPQHF.

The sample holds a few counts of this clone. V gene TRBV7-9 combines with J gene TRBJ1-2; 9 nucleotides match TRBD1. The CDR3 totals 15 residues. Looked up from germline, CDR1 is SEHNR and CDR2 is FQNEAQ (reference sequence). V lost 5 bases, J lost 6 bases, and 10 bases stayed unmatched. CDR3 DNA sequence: TGTGCCAGCAGCCTGGGACAGGGTGGATCGGATGGCTACACCTTC. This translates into CASSLGQGGSDGYTF.

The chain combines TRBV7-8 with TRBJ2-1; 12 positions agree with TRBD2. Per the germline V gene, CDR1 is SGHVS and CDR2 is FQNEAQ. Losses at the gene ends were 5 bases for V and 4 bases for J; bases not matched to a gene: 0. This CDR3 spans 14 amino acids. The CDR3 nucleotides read TGTGCCAGCAGCGGACTAGCGGGATACAATGAGCAGTTCTTC. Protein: CASSGLAGYNEQFF.